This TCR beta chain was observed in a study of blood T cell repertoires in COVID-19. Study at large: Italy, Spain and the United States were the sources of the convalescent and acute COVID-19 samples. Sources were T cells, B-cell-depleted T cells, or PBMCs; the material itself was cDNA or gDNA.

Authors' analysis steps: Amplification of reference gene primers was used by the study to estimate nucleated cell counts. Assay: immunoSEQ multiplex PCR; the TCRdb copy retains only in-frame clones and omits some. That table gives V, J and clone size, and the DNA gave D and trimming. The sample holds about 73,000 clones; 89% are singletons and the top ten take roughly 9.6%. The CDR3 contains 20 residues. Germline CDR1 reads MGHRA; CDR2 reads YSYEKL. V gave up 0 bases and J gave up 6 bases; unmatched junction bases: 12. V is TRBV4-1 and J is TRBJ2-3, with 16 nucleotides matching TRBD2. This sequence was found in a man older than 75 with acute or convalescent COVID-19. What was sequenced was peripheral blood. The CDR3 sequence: CASSQEGDGTSGGAVDTQYF. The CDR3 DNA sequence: TGCGCCAGCAGCCAAGAGGGAGACGGGACTAGCGGGGGGGCCGTGGATACGCAGTATTTT.